A selection of T cell receptor beta chains follows, all from one sample in a study of radiotherapy plus CTLA-4 blockade in lung cancer. The data were produced by immunoSEQ multiplex PCR, yet TCRdb's version contains in-frame clones alone and is incomplete. The sample records 64,000 or so clones, approximately 65% being singletons. The sample consisted of peripheral blood, taken from a patient treated with radiotherapy plus ipilimumab. All receptors come from a human donor with non-small cell lung cancer whose response to radiotherapy plus ipilimumab could not be evaluated. Both conserved end residues are trimmed from each CDR3. Each record gives: J gene, V gene, CDR3 protein.

j_gene: TRBJ1-6; v_gene: TRBV4-1; CDR3aa: ASSQAGTGYNSPLH
j_gene: TRBJ2-7; v_gene: TRBV9; CDR3aa: ASSRRPSPQEYSYEQY
j_gene: TRBJ1-2; v_gene: TRBV18; CDR3aa: ASSPLPTGLNGYT
j_gene: TRBJ2-7; v_gene: TRBV7-2; CDR3aa: ASSPRGAGGIYEQY
j_gene: TRBJ2-3; v_gene: TRBV11-2; CDR3aa: ASSLVRNTDTQY
j_gene: TRBJ2-3; v_gene: TRBV28; CDR3aa: ASSLGGARDTQY
j_gene: TRBJ2-1; v_gene: TRBV5-5; CDR3aa: ASSFRGDEQF
j_gene: TRBJ1-6; v_gene: TRBV7-9; CDR3aa: ASSPWTGVGSPLH
j_gene: TRBJ2-1; v_gene: TRBV5-1; CDR3aa: ASSQRVANEQF
j_gene: TRBJ1-2; v_gene: TRBV30; CDR3aa: AWEPGQGVPGYT
j_gene: TRBJ1-5; v_gene: TRBV28; CDR3aa: ASRRPGIQPQH
j_gene: TRBJ1-2; v_gene: TRBV7-2; CDR3aa: ASSSGQNYGYT
j_gene: TRBJ2-3; v_gene: TRBV10-3; CDR3aa: AISESRRGHISTDTQY
j_gene: TRBJ1-1; v_gene: TRBV9; CDR3aa: ASSVAENTEAF
j_gene: TRBJ1-2; v_gene: TRBV19; CDR3aa: ASSADSNYGYT
j_gene: TRBJ1-6; v_gene: TRBV28; CDR3aa: ASSLDRVSPLH
j_gene: TRBJ1-4; v_gene: TRBV7-9; CDR3aa: ASSLGTGDEKLF
j_gene: TRBJ1-1; v_gene: TRBV18; CDR3aa: ASSPQGIDTEAF
j_gene: TRBJ2-7; v_gene: TRBV7-2; CDR3aa: ASSPVGGASSYEQY
j_gene: TRBJ2-3; v_gene: TRBV7-3; CDR3aa: ASSLTLTGQGTDTQY
j_gene: TRBJ2-2; v_gene: TRBV6-6; CDR3aa: ASSSKQVRNTGELF
j_gene: TRBJ1-6; v_gene: TRBV15; CDR3aa: ATSSRSSYNSPLH
j_gene: TRBJ2-6; v_gene: TRBV5-1; CDR3aa: ASSLQGSGANVLT
j_gene: TRBJ2-3; v_gene: TRBV10-3; CDR3aa: AISAGRVVGTDTQY
j_gene: TRBJ2-3; v_gene: TRBV30; CDR3aa: ACGGVRGVGQY
j_gene: TRBJ1-1; v_gene: TRBV5-1; CDR3aa: ASSLSMGGMNTEAF
j_gene: TRBJ2-2; v_gene: TRBV10-3; CDR3aa: AAQGSGTGELF
j_gene: TRBJ2-7; v_gene: TRBV5-4; CDR3aa: ASSLAGPYEQY
j_gene: TRBJ1-3; v_gene: TRBV5-6; CDR3aa: ASSSRTIRNTIY
j_gene: TRBJ1-5; v_gene: TRBV19; CDR3aa: ASSSDRGKDQPQH
j_gene: TRBJ2-3; v_gene: TRBV5-1; CDR3aa: ASSLVPLAGQDTQY
j_gene: TRBJ2-3; v_gene: TRBV7-8; CDR3aa: ASSLVGRGITDTQY
j_gene: TRBJ2-6; v_gene: TRBV7-3; CDR3aa: ASSLTVSGANVLT
j_gene: TRBJ2-5; v_gene: TRBV2; CDR3aa: ASSKGGLAAKETQY
j_gene: TRBJ2-1; v_gene: TRBV7-6; CDR3aa: ASSRPGGSSYNEQF
j_gene: TRBJ2-1; v_gene: TRBV7-2; CDR3aa: ASRRLAGADEQF
j_gene: TRBJ2-7; v_gene: TRBV5-4; CDR3aa: ASSLGNSYEQY
j_gene: TRBJ1-3; v_gene: TRBV6-1; CDR3aa: ASSLTGGNTIY
j_gene: TRBJ2-5; v_gene: TRBV5-1; CDR3aa: ASSLDGLVQETQY
j_gene: TRBJ1-2; v_gene: TRBV7-8; CDR3aa: ASSLGTGSGQVDYGYT
j_gene: TRBJ2-7; v_gene: TRBV21-1; CDR3aa: ASRTGVLSYEQY
j_gene: TRBJ2-7; v_gene: TRBV10-3; CDR3aa: AIGISHEQY
j_gene: TRBJ2-1; v_gene: TRBV5-1; CDR3aa: ASSPRTSGGVNNEQF
j_gene: TRBJ2-2; v_gene: TRBV18; CDR3aa: ASSPAGGNTGELF
j_gene: TRBJ1-2; v_gene: TRBV7-9; CDR3aa: ASSLEQGLSNYGYT
j_gene: TRBJ1-1; v_gene: TRBV20-1; CDR3aa: SEQGLTEAF
j_gene: TRBJ1-3; v_gene: TRBV30; CDR3aa: AWSGQGSADTIY
j_gene: TRBJ2-1; v_gene: TRBV2; CDR3aa: ATETSEEDNEQF
j_gene: TRBJ1-1; v_gene: TRBV5-4; CDR3aa: ASSLDWGVANTEAF
j_gene: TRBJ1-6; v_gene: TRBV21-1; CDR3aa: ASSIKGQGNSPLH